This is a list of T cell receptor beta chains from one sample in a study of blood T cells in healthy people across ages. TCRdb reprocessed the 5' RACE reads with MiXCR, giving one entry per CDR3 protein. The sample gives 800,000 to 950,000 distinct CDR3 sequences, approximately 49% of which show up once; 13% is in the top ten. Specimen: blood. Receptor source: a man aged 25-40 years in good health. Each CDR3 is given with its conserved first and last residue. D genes are given only for firm matches. Size is stated for part of the rows, as once, few or many counts, or as a class when the clone is expanded.

once	TRBD2	TRBJ2-7	TRBV4-1	14	CASSQAGLGDEQYF	TGCGCCAGCAGCCAGGCGGGACTAGGTGACGAGCAGTACTTC
few	NA	TRBJ2-2	TRBV14	12	CASSQEHGELFF	TGTGCCAGCAGCCAAGAGCACGGGGAGCTGTTTTTT
NA	NA	TRBJ1-4	TRBV12-3/TRBV12-4	13	CASRDRKNEKLFF	TGTGCCAGCCGGGACCGGAAAAATGAAAAACTGTTTTTT
NA	TRBD1	TRBJ2-7	TRBV7-9	18	CASSLPTGTGGMRDEQYF	TGTGCCAGCAGCCTCCCAACCGGGACAGGGGGGATGAGAGATGAGCAGTACTTC
NA	TRBD1	TRBJ1-1	TRBV18	16	CASSRTGEGQYTEAFF	TGTGCCAGCTCACGAACAGGGGAAGGCCAGTACACTGAAGCTTTCTTT
few	NA	TRBJ2-7	TRBV14	14	CASSQERRGYEQYF	TGTGCCAGCAGCCAAGAGCGAAGGGGCTACGAGCAGTACTTC
few	TRBD1	TRBJ2-7	TRBV6-2/TRBV6-3	13	CASSWTGPPEQYF	TGTGCCAGCAGTTGGACAGGGCCCCCCGAGCAGTACTTC
NA	NA	TRBJ2-3	TRBV11-2	13	CASSARQTDTQYF	TGTGCCAGCAGCGCCCGACAGACAGATACGCAGTATTTT
few	NA	TRBJ1-2	TRBV6-6	13	CASSPQVLYGYTF	TGTGCCAGCAGCCCACAGGTCCTCTATGGCTACACCTTC
NA	NA	TRBJ2-6	TRBV15	14	CATDEGSGANVLTF	TGTGCCACCGATGAGGGCTCTGGGGCCAACGTCCTGACTTTC
NA	NA	TRBJ2-7	TRBV12-5	12	CASGLEVHEQYF	TGTGCTAGTGGTTTGGAAGTTCACGAGCAGTACTTC
NA	NA	TRBJ2-2	TRBV27	14	CASSLKGNTGELFF	TGTGCCAGCAGTTTAAAGGGGAACACCGGGGAGCTGTTTTTT
few	NA	TRBJ1-5	TRBV7-9	14	CASSLGTTNQPQHF	TGTGCCAGCAGCTTAGGAACCACTAATCAGCCCCAGCATTTT
NA	TRBD1	TRBJ2-1	TRBV9	15	CASSVGQGNYNEQFF	TGTGCCAGCAGCGTAGGACAGGGGAACTACAATGAGCAGTTCTTC
NA	TRBD2	TRBJ2-7	TRBV20-1	19	CSARLKNSGGARSYNEQYF	TGCAGTGCTAGACTTAAAAATAGCGGGGGGGCCCGGTCCTACAATGAGCAGTACTTC
NA	NA	TRBJ2-4	TRBV7-2	19	CASSLISTGLAGGKNIQYF	TGTGCCAGCAGCTTGATTTCGACCGGGCTAGCAGGAGGCAAAAACATTCAGTACTTC
NA	NA	TRBJ1-5	TRBV10-3	15	CAISDGQSSNQPQHF	TGTGCCATCAGTGACGGACAGTCTAGCAATCAGCCCCAGCATTTT
NA	NA	TRBJ2-5	TRBV6-1	14	CASRVPVGLETQYF	TGTGCCAGCAGGGTACCCGTTGGGTTAGAGACCCAGTACTTC
NA	NA	TRBJ2-1	TRBV25-1	13	CASSELSDNEQFF	TGTGCCAGCAGTGAATTGTCAGACAATGAGCAGTTCTTC
NA	TRBD2	TRBJ2-1	TRBV6-5	13	CASNGGAHNEQFF	TGTGCCAGTAACGGGGGGGCCCACAATGAGCAGTTCTTC